This T cell receptor beta chain was captured in a study of OX40 agonist ivuxolimab in advanced cancers. Study as a whole: An agonistic human IgG2 monoclonal antibody against OX40 (CD134) was given. Cancers in dose escalation were hepatocellular, melanoma, renal cell and head and neck. Three patients responded partially, comprising one with hepatocellular carcinoma and two with cutaneous melanoma.

The method was immunoSEQ multiplex PCR; TCRdb's version includes in-frame clones alone and lacks a portion of them. The profile shows 77,000 or so clones, over 85% of them singletons. There are 14 residues in the CDR3. Germline CDR1 is SGHTA and CDR2 is FQGNSA. The V end was cut by 5 bases, the J end by 7 bases, with 14 bases between. General study findings and limits: On average, a greater number of expanded clones characterised CD8+ T cells relative to CD4+.

To note about this clone: Its target is not known.

The receptor was derived from an adult with an advanced solid tumor such as melanoma, head and neck, liver or kidney cancer. The V gene is TRBV7-2, the J gene TRBJ2-2, with D perhaps TRBD1 or TRBD2 (5 bases each). The sample in question was CD4+ or CD8+ T cells sorted from blood, obtained in a trial of the OX40 agonist ivuxolimab. The CDR3 bases are TGTGCCAGCAGCAGGACACCTGGGAGCGGGGAGCTGTTTTTT. Translation gives CASSRTPGSGELFF. Using reference TRBV7-2 and TRBJ2-2 for the parts outside the CDR3, the full variable domain is GAGVSQSPSNKVTEKGKDVELRCDPISGHTALYWYRQSLGQGLEFLIYFQGNSAPDKSGLPSDRFSAERTGGSVSTLTIQRTQQEDSAVYLCASSRTPGSGELFFGEGSRLTVL.